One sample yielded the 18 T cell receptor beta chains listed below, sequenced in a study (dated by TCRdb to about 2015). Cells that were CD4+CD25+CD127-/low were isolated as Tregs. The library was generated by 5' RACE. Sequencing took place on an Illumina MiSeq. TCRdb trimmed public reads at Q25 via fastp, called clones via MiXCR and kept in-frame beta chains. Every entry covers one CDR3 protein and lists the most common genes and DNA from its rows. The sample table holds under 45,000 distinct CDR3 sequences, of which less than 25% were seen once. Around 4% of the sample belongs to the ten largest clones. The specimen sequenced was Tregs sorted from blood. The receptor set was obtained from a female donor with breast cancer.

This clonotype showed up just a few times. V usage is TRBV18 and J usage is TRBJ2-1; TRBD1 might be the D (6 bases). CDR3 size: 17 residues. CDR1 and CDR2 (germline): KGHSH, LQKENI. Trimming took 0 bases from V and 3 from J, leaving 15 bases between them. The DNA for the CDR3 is TGTGCCAGCTCACCACCGGGACAAGTAAAAAACTACAATGAGCAGTTCTTC. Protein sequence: CASSPPGQVKNYNEQFF.

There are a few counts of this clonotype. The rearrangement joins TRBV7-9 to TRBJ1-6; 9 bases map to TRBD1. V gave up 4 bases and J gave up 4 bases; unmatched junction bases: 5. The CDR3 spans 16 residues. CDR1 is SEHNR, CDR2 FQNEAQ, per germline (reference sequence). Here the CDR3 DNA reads TGTGCCAGCAGCTCCCCGACAGGGGGATATAATTCACCCCTCCACTTT. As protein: CASSSPTGGYNSPLHF.

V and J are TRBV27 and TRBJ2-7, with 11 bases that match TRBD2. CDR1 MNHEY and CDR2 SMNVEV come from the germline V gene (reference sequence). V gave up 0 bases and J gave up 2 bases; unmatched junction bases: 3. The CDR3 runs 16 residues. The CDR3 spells CASSLSGTSGAYEQYF. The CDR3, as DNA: TGTGCCAGCAGTTTATCAGGGACTAGCGGTGCCTACGAGCAGTACTTC.

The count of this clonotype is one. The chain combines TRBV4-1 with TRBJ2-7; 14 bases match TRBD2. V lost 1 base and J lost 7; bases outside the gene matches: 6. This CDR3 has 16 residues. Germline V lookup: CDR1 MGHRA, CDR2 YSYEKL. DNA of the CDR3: TGCGCCAGCAGCCAAGTCCCGGGACTAGCGGGAGCGGAGCAGTACTTC. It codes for CASSQVPGLAGAEQYF.

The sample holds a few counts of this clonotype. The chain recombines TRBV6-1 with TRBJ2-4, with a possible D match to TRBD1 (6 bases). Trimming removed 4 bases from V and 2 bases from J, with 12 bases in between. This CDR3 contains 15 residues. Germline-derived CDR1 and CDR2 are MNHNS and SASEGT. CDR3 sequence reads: CASSVQGLTKNIQYF. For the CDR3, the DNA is TGTGCCAGCAGTGTTCAGGGGCTGACCAAAAACATTCAGTACTTC.

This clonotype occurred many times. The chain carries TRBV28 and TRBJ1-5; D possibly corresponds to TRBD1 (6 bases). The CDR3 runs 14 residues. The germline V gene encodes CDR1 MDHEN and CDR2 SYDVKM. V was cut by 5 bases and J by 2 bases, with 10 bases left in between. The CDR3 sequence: CASSGEGGNQPQHF. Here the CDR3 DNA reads TGTGCCAGCAGTGGGGAGGGGGGCAATCAGCCCCAGCATTTT.

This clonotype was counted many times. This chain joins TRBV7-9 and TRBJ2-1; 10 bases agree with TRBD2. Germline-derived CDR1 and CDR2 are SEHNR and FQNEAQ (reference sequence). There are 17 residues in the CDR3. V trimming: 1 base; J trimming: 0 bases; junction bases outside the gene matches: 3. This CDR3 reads CASSLGLAGSSYNEQFF. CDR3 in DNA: TGTGCCAGCAGCTTAGGACTAGCGGGCAGCTCCTACAATGAGCAGTTCTTC. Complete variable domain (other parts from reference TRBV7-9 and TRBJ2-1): DTGVSQNPRHKITKRGQNVTFRCDPISEHNRLYWYRQTLGQGPEFLTYFQNEAQLEKSRLLSDRFSAERPKGSFSTLEIQRTEQGDSAMYLCASSLGLAGSSYNEQFFGPGTRLTVL.

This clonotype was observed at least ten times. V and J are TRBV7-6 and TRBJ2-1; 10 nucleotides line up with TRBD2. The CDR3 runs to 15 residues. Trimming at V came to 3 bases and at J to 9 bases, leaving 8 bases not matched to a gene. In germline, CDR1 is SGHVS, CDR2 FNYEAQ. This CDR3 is CASSLALAGVIEQFF. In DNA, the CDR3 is TGTGCCAGCAGCTTGGCGCTAGCGGGAGTGATTGAGCAGTTCTTC.

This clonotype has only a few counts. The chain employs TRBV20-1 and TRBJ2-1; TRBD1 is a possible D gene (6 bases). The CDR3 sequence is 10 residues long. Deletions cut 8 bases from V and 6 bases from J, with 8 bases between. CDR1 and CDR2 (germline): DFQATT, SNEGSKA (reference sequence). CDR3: CSPQGNEQFF. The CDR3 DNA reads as TGCAGTCCACAGGGCAATGAGCAGTTCTTC.

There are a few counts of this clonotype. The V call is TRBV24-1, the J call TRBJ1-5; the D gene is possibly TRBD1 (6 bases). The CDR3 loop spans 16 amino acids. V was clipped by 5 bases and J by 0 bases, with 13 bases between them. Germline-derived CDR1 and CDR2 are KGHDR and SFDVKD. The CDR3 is CATSVGDIRSNQPQHF. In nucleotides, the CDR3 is TGTGCCACCAGTGTGGGGGACATCCGTAGCAATCAGCCCCAGCATTTT.

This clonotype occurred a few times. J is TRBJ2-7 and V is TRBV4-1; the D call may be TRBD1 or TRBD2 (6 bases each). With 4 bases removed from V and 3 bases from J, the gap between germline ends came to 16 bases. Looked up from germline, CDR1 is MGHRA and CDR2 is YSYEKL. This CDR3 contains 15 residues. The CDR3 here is CASSRTWGAFYEQYF. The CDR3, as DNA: TGCGCCAGCAGCCGGACGTGGGGGGCCTTCTACGAGCAGTACTTC.

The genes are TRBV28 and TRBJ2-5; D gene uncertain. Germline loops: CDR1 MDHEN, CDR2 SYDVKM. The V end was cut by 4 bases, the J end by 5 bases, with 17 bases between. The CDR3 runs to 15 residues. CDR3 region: CASSSQFANVETQYF. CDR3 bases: TGTGCCAGCAGTTCTCAATTCGCGAATGTCGAGACCCAGTACTTC.

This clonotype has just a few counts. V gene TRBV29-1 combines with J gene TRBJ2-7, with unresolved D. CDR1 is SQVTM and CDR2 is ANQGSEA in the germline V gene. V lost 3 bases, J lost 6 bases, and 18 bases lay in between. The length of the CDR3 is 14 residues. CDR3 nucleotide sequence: TGCAGCGTTGAGAAGATAAGCTCTCCCCCCGAGCAGTACTTC. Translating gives CSVEKISSPPEQYF.

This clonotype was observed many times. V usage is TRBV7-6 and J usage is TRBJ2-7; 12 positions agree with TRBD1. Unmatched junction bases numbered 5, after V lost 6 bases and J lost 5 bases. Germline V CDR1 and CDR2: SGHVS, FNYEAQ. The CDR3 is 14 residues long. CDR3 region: CASSSGTGGNEQYF. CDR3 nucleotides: TGTGCCAGCAGTTCCGGGACAGGGGGCAACGAGCAGTACTTC.

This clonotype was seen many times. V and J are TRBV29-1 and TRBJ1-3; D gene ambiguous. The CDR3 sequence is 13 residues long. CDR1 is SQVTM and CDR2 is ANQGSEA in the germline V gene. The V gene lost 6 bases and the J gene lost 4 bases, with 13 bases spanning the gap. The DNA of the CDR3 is TGCAGCGTCGGGATAGGAGGGGGAAACACCATATATTTT. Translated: CSVGIGGGNTIYF. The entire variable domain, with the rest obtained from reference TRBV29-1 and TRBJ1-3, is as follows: SAVISQKPSRDICQRGTSLTIQCQVDSQVTMMFWYRQQPGQSLTLIATANQGSEATYESGFVIDKFPISRPNLTFSTLTVSNMSPEDSSIYLCSVGIGGGNTIYFGEGSWLTVV.

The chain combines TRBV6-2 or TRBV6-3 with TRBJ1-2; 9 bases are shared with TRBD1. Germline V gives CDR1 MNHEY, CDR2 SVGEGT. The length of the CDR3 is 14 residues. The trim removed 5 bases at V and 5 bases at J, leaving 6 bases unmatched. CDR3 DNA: TGTGCCAGCAGTGCCTCGGGACAGGGATATGGCTACACCTTC. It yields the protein CASSASGQGYGYTF.

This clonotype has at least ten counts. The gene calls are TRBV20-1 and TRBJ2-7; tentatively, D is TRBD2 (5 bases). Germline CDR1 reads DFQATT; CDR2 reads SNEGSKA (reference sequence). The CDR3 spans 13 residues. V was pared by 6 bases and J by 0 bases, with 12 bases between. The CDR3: CSAGPGGSYEQYF. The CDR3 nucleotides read TGCAGTGCCGGCCCCGGAGGCTCCTACGAGCAGTACTTC.

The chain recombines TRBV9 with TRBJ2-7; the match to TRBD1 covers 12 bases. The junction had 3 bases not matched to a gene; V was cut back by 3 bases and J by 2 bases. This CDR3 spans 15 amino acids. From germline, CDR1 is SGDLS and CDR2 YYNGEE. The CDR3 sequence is CASSGGQGATYEQYF. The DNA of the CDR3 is TGTGCCAGCAGCGGGGGACAGGGGGCAACCTACGAGCAGTACTTC.